Sequencing of this TCR beta chain was carried out in a study of T cell clonality in common variable immunodeficiency. The CDR3 sequence is 13 residues long. Germline V gene sequence: CDR1 SGHRS, CDR2 YFSETQ. Trimming stripped 3 bases from V and 2 bases from J, with 7 bases between. Ten or more counts support this clone. Its antigen is currently unknown. Read coverage stops 3 residues before the CDR3 terminus; the germline J gene supplies the remainder. The table came from immunoSEQ multiplex PCR; TCRdb's copy has only in-frame clones and leaves some out. Observed in the sample are about 40,000 clones, none of them singletons. Most patients and controls had Caucasian heritage. Points from the study as a whole: Reportedly, TCR beta sequences from common variable immunodeficiency showed fewer deletions and N-nucleotide insertions. Shared TCRbeta clones were fewer between CVID subjects than controls.

This TCR was recovered from a person aged 18 to 70 in good health. The specimen sequenced was peripheral blood mononuclear cells. The rearrangement joins TRBV5-1 to TRBJ2-3; D possibly corresponds to TRBD1 (6 bases). The CDR3 here is CASSSGVTDTQYF. Partial CDR3 DNA: TGCGCCAGCAGCTCAGGGGTCACAGATACG.